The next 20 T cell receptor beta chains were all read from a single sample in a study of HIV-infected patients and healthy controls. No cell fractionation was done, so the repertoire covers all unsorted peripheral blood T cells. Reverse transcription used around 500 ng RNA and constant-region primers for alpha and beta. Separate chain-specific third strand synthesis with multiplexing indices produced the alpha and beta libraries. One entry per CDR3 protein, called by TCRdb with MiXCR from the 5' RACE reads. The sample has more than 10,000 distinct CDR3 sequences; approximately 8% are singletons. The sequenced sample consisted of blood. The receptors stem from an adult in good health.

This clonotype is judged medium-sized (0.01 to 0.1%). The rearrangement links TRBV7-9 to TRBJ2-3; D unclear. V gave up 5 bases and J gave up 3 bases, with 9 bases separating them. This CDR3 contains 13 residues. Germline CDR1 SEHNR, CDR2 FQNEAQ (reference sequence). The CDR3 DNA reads TGTGCCAGCAGCCAGGACGGGACAGATACGCAGTATTTT. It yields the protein CASSQDGTDTQYF.

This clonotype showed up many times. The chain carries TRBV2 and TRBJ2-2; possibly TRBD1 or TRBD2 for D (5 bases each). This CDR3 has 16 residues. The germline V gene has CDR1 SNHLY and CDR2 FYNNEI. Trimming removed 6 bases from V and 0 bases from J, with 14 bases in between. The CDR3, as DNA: TGTGCCAGCAGCTGGACCGGGACGGCGAACACCGGGGAGCTGTTTTTT. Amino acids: CASSWTGTANTGELFF.

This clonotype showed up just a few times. The CDR3 region has the DNA TGTGCCAGCAGTTACTCGATCCTGGGGGGCTACACCTTC. Translation gives CASSYSILGGYTF. The rearrangement links TRBV6-5 to TRBJ1-2; D not resolved. The CDR3 runs 13 residues. Trimming removed 0 bases from V and 8 bases from J, with 10 bases in between. Germline assignment: CDR1 MNHEY and CDR2 SVGAGI.

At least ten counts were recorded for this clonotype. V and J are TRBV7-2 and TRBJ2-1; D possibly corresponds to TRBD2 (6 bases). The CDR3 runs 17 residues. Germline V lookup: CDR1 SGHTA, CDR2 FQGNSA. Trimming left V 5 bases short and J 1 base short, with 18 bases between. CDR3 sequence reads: CASSPQTSSRSYNEQFF. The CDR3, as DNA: TGTGCCAGCAGCCCACAGACTAGTTCTCGGTCCTACAATGAGCAGTTCTTC.

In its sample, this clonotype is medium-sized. This CDR3 reads CASGLAGGNEQFF. The CDR3 DNA reads as TGTGCCAGCGGGCTAGCGGGAGGCAATGAGCAGTTCTTC. This chain connects TRBV27 to TRBJ2-1; 11 positions agree with TRBD2. The CDR3 has 13 residues. Germline V gene data show CDR1 as MNHEY and CDR2 as SMNVEV (reference sequence). After removal of 8 bases from V and 6 bases from J, the junction contained 3 bases not matched to a gene.

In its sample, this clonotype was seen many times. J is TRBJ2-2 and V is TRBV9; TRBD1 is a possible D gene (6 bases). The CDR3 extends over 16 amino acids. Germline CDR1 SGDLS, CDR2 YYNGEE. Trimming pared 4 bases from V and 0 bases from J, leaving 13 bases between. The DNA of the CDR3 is TGTGCCAGCAGCTCCAGGGGATACGCGAACACCGGGGAGCTGTTTTTT. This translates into CASSSRGYANTGELFF.

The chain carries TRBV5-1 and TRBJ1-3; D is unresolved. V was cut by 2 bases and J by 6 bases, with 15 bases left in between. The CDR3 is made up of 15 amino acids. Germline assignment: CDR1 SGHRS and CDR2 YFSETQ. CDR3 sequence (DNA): TGCGCCAGCAGCTTCACCAGCCCCCCAGCAAACACCATATATTTT. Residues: CASSFTSPPANTIYF.

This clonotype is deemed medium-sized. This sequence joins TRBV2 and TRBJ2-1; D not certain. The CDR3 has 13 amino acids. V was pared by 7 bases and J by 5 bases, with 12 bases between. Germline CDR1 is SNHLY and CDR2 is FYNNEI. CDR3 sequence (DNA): TGTGCCAGCACTAGATACGTTAACAATGAGCAGTTCTTC. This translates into CASTRYVNNEQFF.

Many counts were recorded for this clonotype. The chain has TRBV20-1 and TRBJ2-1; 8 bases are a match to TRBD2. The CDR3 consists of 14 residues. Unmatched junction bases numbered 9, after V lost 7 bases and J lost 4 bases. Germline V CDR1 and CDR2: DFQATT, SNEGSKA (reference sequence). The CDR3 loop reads CSVVGGRIYNEQFF. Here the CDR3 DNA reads TGCAGTGTAGTAGGCGGGAGGATATACAATGAGCAGTTCTTC.

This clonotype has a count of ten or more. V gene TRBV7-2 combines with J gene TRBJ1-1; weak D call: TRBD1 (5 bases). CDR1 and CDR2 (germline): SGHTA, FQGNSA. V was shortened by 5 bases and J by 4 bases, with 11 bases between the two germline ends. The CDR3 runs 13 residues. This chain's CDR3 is CASSRGGFTEAFF. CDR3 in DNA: TGTGCCAGCAGCCGCGGGGGTTTCACTGAAGCTTTCTTT.

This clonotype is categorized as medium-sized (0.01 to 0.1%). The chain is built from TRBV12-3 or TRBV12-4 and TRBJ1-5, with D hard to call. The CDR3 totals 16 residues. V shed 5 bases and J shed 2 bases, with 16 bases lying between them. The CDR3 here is CASSKRALEGNQPQHF. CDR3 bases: TGTGCCAGCAGTAAAAGGGCCCTAGAGGGCAATCAGCCCCAGCATTTT.

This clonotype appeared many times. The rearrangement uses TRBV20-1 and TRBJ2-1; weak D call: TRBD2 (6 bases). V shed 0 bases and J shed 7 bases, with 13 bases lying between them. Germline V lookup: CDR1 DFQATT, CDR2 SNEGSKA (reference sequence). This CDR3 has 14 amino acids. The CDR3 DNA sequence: TGCAGTGCTAGAGAGCGGGACGCGGAAAATGAGCAGTTCTTC. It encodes CSARERDAENEQFF.

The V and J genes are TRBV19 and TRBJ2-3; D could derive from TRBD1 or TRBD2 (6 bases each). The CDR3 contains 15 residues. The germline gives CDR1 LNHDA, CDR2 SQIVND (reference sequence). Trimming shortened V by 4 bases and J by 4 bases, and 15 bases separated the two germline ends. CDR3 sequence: CASSTGSRGADTQYF. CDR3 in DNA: TGTGCCAGTAGTACGGGAAGTAGGGGGGCAGATACGCAGTATTTT.

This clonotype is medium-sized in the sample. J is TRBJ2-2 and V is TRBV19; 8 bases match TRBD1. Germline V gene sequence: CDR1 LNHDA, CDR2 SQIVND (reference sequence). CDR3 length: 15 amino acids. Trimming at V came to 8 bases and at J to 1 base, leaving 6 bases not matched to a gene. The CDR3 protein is CASDTGTGNTGELFF. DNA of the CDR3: TGTGCCAGTGACACCGGGACAGGGAACACCGGGGAGCTGTTTTTT.

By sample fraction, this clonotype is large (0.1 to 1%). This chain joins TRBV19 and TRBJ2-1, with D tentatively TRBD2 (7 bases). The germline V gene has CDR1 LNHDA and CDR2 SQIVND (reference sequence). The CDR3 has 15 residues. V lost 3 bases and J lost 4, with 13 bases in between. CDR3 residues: CASSIPGGPYNEQFF. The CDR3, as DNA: TGTGCCAGTAGTATCCCCGGGGGGCCTTACAATGAGCAGTTCTTC. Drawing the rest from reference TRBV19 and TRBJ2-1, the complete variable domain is DGGITQSPKYLFRKEGQNVTLSCEQNLNHDAMYWYRQDPGQGLRLIYYSQIVNDFQKGDIAEGYSVSREKKESFPLTVTSAQKNPTAFYLCASSIPGGPYNEQFFGPGTRLTVL.

The DNA of the CDR3 is TGTGCCAGCAGTTTGGAACTGGGTTCCTACGAGCAGTACTTC. Its translation is CASSLELGSYEQYF. The rearrangement joins TRBV28 to TRBJ2-7; no firm D call. Between the trimmed V and J ends, which lost 3 bases and 1 base, there was a span of 10 bases. Germline lookup yields CDR1 MDHEN and CDR2 SYDVKM. This CDR3 contains 14 residues.

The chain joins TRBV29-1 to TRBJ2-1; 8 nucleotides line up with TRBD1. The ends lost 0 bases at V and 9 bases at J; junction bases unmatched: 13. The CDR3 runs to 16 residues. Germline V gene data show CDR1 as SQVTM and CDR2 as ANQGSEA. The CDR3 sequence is CSVEDLAGGDSFEQFF. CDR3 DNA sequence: TGCAGCGTTGAAGATCTGGCAGGGGGCGACTCTTTTGAGCAGTTCTTC.

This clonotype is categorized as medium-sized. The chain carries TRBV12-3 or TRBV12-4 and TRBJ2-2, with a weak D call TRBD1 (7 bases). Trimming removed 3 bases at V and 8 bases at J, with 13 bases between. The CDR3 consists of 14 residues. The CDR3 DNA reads TGTGCCAGCAGTTTCCAGGGGGGTATGGGGGAGCTGTTTTTT. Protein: CASSFQGGMGELFF.

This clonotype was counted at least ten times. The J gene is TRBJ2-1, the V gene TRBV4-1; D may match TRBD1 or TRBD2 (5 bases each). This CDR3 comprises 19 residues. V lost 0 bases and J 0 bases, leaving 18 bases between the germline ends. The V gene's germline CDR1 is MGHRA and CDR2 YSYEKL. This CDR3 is CASSQDFGARLSSYNEQFF. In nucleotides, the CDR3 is TGCGCCAGCAGCCAAGACTTCGGGGCGCGGCTAAGCTCCTACAATGAGCAGTTCTTC.

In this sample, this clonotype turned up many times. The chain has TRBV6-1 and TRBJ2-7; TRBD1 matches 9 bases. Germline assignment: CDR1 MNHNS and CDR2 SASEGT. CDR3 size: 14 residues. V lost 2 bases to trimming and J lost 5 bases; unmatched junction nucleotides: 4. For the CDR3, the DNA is TGTGCCAGCAGTGAAACAGGGGGCCAGCACGAGCAGTACTTC. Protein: CASSETGGQHEQYF.